The 32 T cell receptor beta chains below come from one sample, sequenced in a study of blood T cells in healthy people across ages. For the second PCR, which ran for roughly 7 to 11 cycles, a sample-barcoded 5' primer and a J-beta primer mix were used. Each CDR3 protein is one row after TCRdb ran MiXCR on the 5' RACE reads. The table includes about 1.8 million distinct CDR3 sequences, 49% detected once. What was sequenced was blood. These receptor sequences come from a woman in her thirties or forties in good health.

The gene calls are TRBV20-1 and TRBJ2-4; TRBD1 matches 10 bases. The J call may be faulty, since TRBJ2-7 better matches the DNA end. This CDR3 spans 14 amino acids. Germline assignment: CDR1 DFQATT and CDR2 SNEGSKA (reference sequence). The CDR3 loop is CSAHTDRGSYEQYF. For the CDR3, the DNA is TGCAGTGCTCACACGGACAGGGGGTCCTACGAGCAGTACTTC.

V is TRBV20-1 and J is TRBJ2-1; TRBD2 matches 10 bases. J lost 6 bases, V lost 5 bases, and 4 bases had no gene match. Germline CDR1 reads DFQATT; CDR2 reads SNEGSKA (reference sequence). The CDR3 contains 13 residues. For the CDR3, the DNA is TGCAGTGCTCTAGCGGGGGTACGCAATGAGCAGTTCTTC. The encoded protein is CSALAGVRNEQFF.

This chain joins TRBV4-2 and TRBJ2-6; no clear D gene. Germline V gene data show CDR1 as LGHNA and CDR2 as YNFKEQ. V dropped 0 bases and J dropped 0 bases, with 12 bases sitting between them. This CDR3 has 18 residues. CDR3 nucleotides: TGTGCCAGCAGCCAAGATAGACCTTTTACCTCTGGGGCCAACGTCCTGACTTTC. This gives the protein CASSQDRPFTSGANVLTF.

The chain carries TRBV12-3 or TRBV12-4 and TRBJ1-2, with D perhaps TRBD1 (6 bases). The V end lost 5 bases, the J end lost 4 bases, and 20 bases lay between the germline ends. This CDR3 spans 16 amino acids. CDR3 nucleotides: TGTGCCAGCAGTCCTGGACAGATGATTGAGGTCTATGGCTACACCTTC. The encoded protein is CASSPGQMIEVYGYTF.

This rearrangement joins TRBV5-1 to TRBJ2-5, with a weak D call TRBD2 (6 bases). Germline CDR1 is SGHRS and CDR2 is YFSETQ. The CDR3 sequence is 16 residues long. The V end was cut by 2 bases, the J end by 3 bases, with 17 bases between. The CDR3 is CASSFRRGRSEETQYF. The DNA for the CDR3 is TGCGCCAGCAGCTTCCGGAGGGGAAGGTCGGAAGAGACCCAGTACTTC.

The rearrangement joins TRBV24-1 to TRBJ2-6; D unclear. Germline-derived CDR1 and CDR2 are KGHDR and SFDVKD. The length of the CDR3 is 16 residues. Trimming took off 2 bases at V and 2 bases at J, with 9 bases between the two ends. The CDR3: CATSDSGPPGANVLTF. The CDR3 bases are TGTGCCACCAGTGATTCTGGTCCCCCTGGGGCCAACGTCCTGACTTTC.

The chain joins TRBV4-1 to TRBJ2-1; D possibly matches TRBD1 or TRBD2 (6 bases each). This CDR3 contains 18 residues. Trimming took off 6 bases at V and 2 bases at J, with 23 bases between the two ends. From germline, CDR1 is MGHRA and CDR2 YSYEKL. CDR3 sequence reads: CASSQTRGGLNAYNEQFF. CDR3 bases: TGCGCCAGCAGTCAGACGCGAGGGGGACTGAATGCCTACAATGAGCAGTTCTTC.

The chain joins TRBV29-1 to TRBJ2-1, with a tentative D call TRBD1 (7 bases). The CDR3 length is 16 residues. V lost 4 bases, J lost 6 bases, and 22 bases lay in between. The V gene's germline CDR1 is SQVTM and CDR2 ANQGSEA. The CDR3 nucleotides read TGCAGCGTTGGCGGGACCGGGACAGACGCTTTCAATGAGCAGTTCTTC. Translated, it gives CSVGGTGTDAFNEQFF.

This clonotype was seen a handful of times. The V call is TRBV15, the J call TRBJ2-1, with a weak D call TRBD2 (6 bases). With 0 bases removed from V and 7 bases from J, the gap between germline ends came to 16 bases. CDR3 size: 16 residues. Germline V CDR1 and CDR2: LNHNV, YYDKDF (reference sequence). Here the CDR3 reads CATSREAGPLFNEQFF. The DNA for the CDR3 is TGTGCCACCAGCAGAGAGGCGGGGCCCCTTTTTAATGAGCAGTTCTTC.

This clonotype was detected only a few times. The V call is TRBV4-1, the J call TRBJ1-5, with D possibly matching TRBD1 (5 bases). Trimming took off 0 bases at V and 7 bases at J, with 16 bases between the two ends. CDR3 length equals 16 residues. Per germline, CDR1 MGHRA and CDR2 YSYEKL. CDR3 nucleotides: TGCGCCAGCAGCCAAGATTCAAACACTGCAGGGCAGCCCCAGCATTTT. It codes for CASSQDSNTAGQPQHF.

The chain recombines TRBV27 with TRBJ1-6, with unresolved D. The CDR3 loop spans 15 amino acids. Germline V CDR1 and CDR2: MNHEY, SMNVEV (reference sequence). V was shortened by 3 bases and J by 7 bases, with 13 bases between the two germline ends. The CDR3 reads CASSLLGMGNSPLHF. The CDR3 DNA sequence: TGTGCCAGCAGTTTGTTGGGAATGGGGAATTCACCCCTCCACTTT.

This chain links TRBV5-1 with TRBJ1-2; the D gene is possibly TRBD1 (5 bases). Trimming took 0 bases from V and 0 from J, leaving 9 bases between them. CDR3 length: 15 amino acids. Germline lookup yields CDR1 SGHRS and CDR2 YFSETQ. This chain's CDR3 is CASSLGDASNYGYTF. The CDR3 DNA reads as TGCGCCAGCAGCTTGGGGGACGCCTCTAACTATGGCTACACCTTC.

This chain's CDR3 is CASSYSPLGQDLQETQYF. CDR3 nucleotide sequence: TGTGCCAGCAGTTACTCTCCCCTAGGACAGGACCTCCAAGAGACCCAGTACTTC. This chain connects TRBV6-2 or TRBV6-3 to TRBJ2-5; the match to TRBD1 covers 7 bases. V lost 0 bases and J lost 1; bases outside the gene matches: 11. The CDR3 length is 18 residues. Germline V lookup: CDR1 MNHEY, CDR2 SVGEGT.

The chain uses TRBV6-2 or TRBV6-3 and TRBJ1-5; the D gene is possibly TRBD1 (5 bases). This CDR3 is 13 amino acids long. V lost 6 bases to trimming and J lost 10 bases, with 16 bases between them. The V gene's germline CDR1 is MNHEY and CDR2 SVGEGT. The CDR3 spells CASRVDTYSPQHF. The CDR3 region has the DNA TGTGCCAGCAGGGTGGACACGTATTCTCCCCAGCATTTT.

This chain links TRBV6-5 with TRBJ1-2; TRBD1 might be the D (5 bases). Trimming removed 0 bases from V and 2 bases from J, with 16 bases in between. In germline, CDR1 is MNHEY, CDR2 SVGAGI. The CDR3 sequence is 17 residues long. The CDR3 DNA reads TGTGCCAGCAGTTACTCAAACAGGCACCACACCAACTATGGCTACACCTTC. This sequence encodes CASSYSNRHHTNYGYTF.

This clonotype was seen a few times. The rearrangement links TRBV20-1 to TRBJ2-5; 9 positions agree with TRBD2. Germline CDR1 and CDR2: DFQATT and SNEGSKA (reference sequence). The CDR3 extends over 14 amino acids. Trimming took 4 bases from V and 1 from J; bases not matched to a gene: 4. The CDR3 nucleotides are TGCAGTGCTATGGCTAGCGGGGTCCAAGAGACCCAGTACTTC. Encoded protein: CSAMASGVQETQYF.

This clonotype has only one observation. This sequence joins TRBV7-8 and TRBJ2-3, with TRBD2 matching over 13 bases. This CDR3 comprises 20 residues. V dropped 2 bases and J dropped 2; count of bases not matched to a gene: 13. Germline V gives CDR1 SGHVS, CDR2 FQNEAQ. The CDR3 loop is CASSLPRGLAGPTLTDTQYF. The CDR3, as DNA: TGTGCCAGCAGCTTACCTAGGGGACTAGCGGGGCCCACCCTCACAGATACGCAGTATTTT. Looking up the rest from reference TRBV7-8 and TRBJ2-3 gives the full variable domain: GAGVSQSPRYKVAKRGQDVALRCDPISGHVSLFWYQQALGQGPEFLTYFQNEAQLDKSGLPSDRFFAERPEGSVSTLKIQRTQQEDSAVYLCASSLPRGLAGPTLTDTQYFGPGTRLTVL.

V gene TRBV6-2 or TRBV6-3 combines with J gene TRBJ2-3; tentatively, D is TRBD1 (5 bases). V was cut by 6 bases and J by 2 bases, with 15 bases left in between. The CDR3 is 15 amino acids. CDR1 MNHEY and CDR2 SVGEGT come from the germline V gene. The CDR3 sequence is CASRSGDSPTDTQYF. The CDR3 nucleotides read TGTGCCAGCAGGTCAGGCGACAGCCCCACAGATACGCAGTATTTT.

The chain couples TRBV12-3 or TRBV12-4 to TRBJ1-2, with a weak D call TRBD1 (5 bases). Trimming shortened V by 7 bases and J by 7 bases, and 13 bases separated the two germline ends. CDR3 length: 12 residues. The CDR3 coding sequence is TGTGCCAGCACCGGGGCCCCCGGTGGCTACACCTTC. Translating gives CASTGAPGGYTF.

The chain is built from TRBV5-1 and TRBJ1-6, with 9 bases fitting TRBD1. The CDR3 has 13 residues. Germline CDR1 and CDR2: SGHRS and YFSETQ. With 4 bases clipped from V and 11 bases from J, the junction kept 4 bases outside the gene matches. The CDR3 nucleotides are TGCGCCAGCAGCACGGGACAGGGAGCACCCCTCCACTTT. Its protein is CASSTGQGAPLHF.

This clonotype was found a few times. The V gene is TRBV7-9, the J gene TRBJ2-1; 7 nucleotides align to TRBD2. This CDR3 has 14 amino acids. The J segment lost 2 bases and the V segment lost 8 bases, leaving 6 bases of the junction unmatched. Per germline, CDR1 SEHNR and CDR2 FQNEAQ (reference sequence). The CDR3 protein is CASELGGAYNEQFF. Written as DNA, the CDR3 is TGTGCCAGCGAACTTGGGGGGGCCTACAATGAGCAGTTCTTC.

CDR3 protein: CATRTTSSTDTQYF. In nucleotides, the CDR3 is TGTGCCACCAGGACCACTTCTAGCACAGATACGCAGTATTTT. The chain has TRBV19 and TRBJ2-3; D gene ambiguous. V lost 10 bases and J lost 0, with 14 bases in between. This CDR3 comprises 14 residues. CDR1 is LNHDA, CDR2 SQIVND, per germline (reference sequence).

This clonotype was picked up a small number of times. The genes are TRBV7-2 and TRBJ2-1; maybe TRBD1 (5 bases). The CDR3 has 15 residues. From germline, CDR1 is SGHTA and CDR2 FQGNSA. Trimming shortened V by 2 bases and J by 6 bases, and 14 bases separated the two germline ends. The CDR3 spells CASSLSRQRANEQFF. Here the CDR3 DNA reads TGTGCCAGCAGCTTATCCCGACAGCGCGCCAATGAGCAGTTCTTC.

The chain joins TRBV5-6 to TRBJ1-2; the D gene is possibly TRBD1 (5 bases). The V and J ends lost 4 bases and 10 bases respectively, with 20 bases between them. Germline V lookup: CDR1 SGHDT, CDR2 YYEEEE. The CDR3 totals 14 residues. This CDR3 reads CASSPWAGDRNYTF. The DNA for the CDR3 is TGTGCCAGCAGCCCTTGGGCGGGGGATCGAAACTACACCTTC.

This chain uses TRBV10-3 with TRBJ2-1; D remains ambiguous. CDR1 and CDR2 from the germline V gene are ENHRY and SYGVKD. V was shortened by 0 bases and J by 5 bases, with 8 bases between the two germline ends. This CDR3 spans 14 amino acids. The CDR3 is CAISESGFDNEQFF. The CDR3 DNA reads as TGTGCCATCAGTGAGTCAGGATTCGACAATGAGCAGTTCTTC.

In DNA form, the CDR3 reads TGTGCCAGCAGCTTAGGGGGCGGGACGAGGGACACCGGGGAGCTGTTTTTT. Protein sequence: CASSLGGGTRDTGELFF. The J gene is TRBJ2-2, the V gene TRBV11-3; D possibly corresponds to TRBD2 (6 bases). The V gene's germline CDR1 is SGHNT and CDR2 YENEEA. V was shortened by 1 base and J by 3 bases, with 15 bases between the two germline ends. This CDR3 is 17 amino acids long.

This clonotype was counted only a few times. V and J are TRBV14 and TRBJ2-5; D is possibly TRBD1 (6 bases). The length of the CDR3 is 17 residues. The germline V gene encodes CDR1 SGHDN and CDR2 FVKESK. Trimming removed 0 bases from V and 2 bases from J, with 16 bases in between. CDR3 amino acids: CASSQETGPLEQETQYF. The CDR3 nucleotides are TGTGCCAGCAGCCAAGAAACAGGGCCGCTCGAGCAAGAGACCCAGTACTTC.

This clonotype showed up just a few times. This chain joins TRBV11-2 and TRBJ2-5; the D is unclear. Germline V CDR1 and CDR2: SGHAT, FQNNGV. CDR3 size: 11 residues. V was shortened by 3 bases and J by 9 bases, with 8 bases between the two germline ends. The CDR3 loop is CASSFHAPQYF. CDR3 DNA: TGTGCCAGCAGCTTCCACGCGCCCCAGTACTTC.

The chain links TRBV5-1 to TRBJ2-5; D is perhaps TRBD2 (5 bases). The V gene lost 0 bases and the J gene lost 9 bases, with 6 bases spanning the gap. The CDR3 extends over 11 amino acids. The germline V gene has CDR1 SGHRS and CDR2 YFSETQ. The CDR3 coding sequence is TGCGCCAGCAGCTTGGAGGGAGCCCAGTACTTC. This codes for CASSLEGAQYF.

The chain carries TRBV9 and TRBJ1-5; 8 positions match TRBD1. This CDR3 has 16 residues. Trimming at V came to 3 bases and at J to 4 bases, leaving 9 bases not matched to a gene. Germline V gene lookup returns CDR1 SGDLS and CDR2 YYNGEE. CDR3 residues: CASSGGQGGINQPQHF. CDR3 bases: TGTGCCAGCAGCGGAGGACAGGGAGGGATTAATCAGCCCCAGCATTTT. Full variable domain (outside the CDR3, taken from reference TRBV9 and TRBJ1-5): DSGVTQTPKHLITATGQRVTLRCSPRSGDLSVYWYQQSLDQGLQFLIQYYNGEERAKGNILERFSAQQFPDLHSELNLSSLELGDSALYFCASSGGQGGINQPQHFGDGTRLSIL.

This clonotype was picked up many times. The CDR3 DNA follows: TGTGCCAGCAGTTACCCGGACGGGAGCTCCTACGAGCAGTACTTC. Its translation: CASSYPDGSSYEQYF. The V and J genes are TRBV6-2 or TRBV6-3 and TRBJ2-7; a weak D match, TRBD2 (6 bases). Trimming took off 2 bases at V and 0 bases at J, with 11 bases between the two ends. The V gene's germline CDR1 is MNHEY and CDR2 SVGEGT. The CDR3 is made up of 15 amino acids.

The table lists this clonotype with a few counts. The gene calls are TRBV25-1 and TRBJ1-2, with D unresolved. In germline, CDR1 is MGHDK, CDR2 SYGVNS. V was pared by 5 bases and J by 4 bases, with 14 bases between. The CDR3 is made up of 14 amino acids. The CDR3 protein is CASSQTGGGYGYTF. In nucleotides, the CDR3 is TGTGCCAGCAGTCAAACGGGAGGTGGCTATGGCTACACCTTC.